This is a list of T cell receptor beta chains from one sample in a study of blood T cell repertoires in COVID-19. The method was immunoSEQ multiplex PCR; TCRdb's version includes in-frame clones alone and lacks a portion of them. The sample has 100,000 to 150,000 clones; over 65% are singletons. Sequenced sample: peripheral blood. Receptors originate from a woman in her 70s with acute or convalescent COVID-19. Both conserved end residues are part of each CDR3. Fields, in order: clone size, V gene, J gene, D gene, CDR3 DNA, CDR3 protein. D genes are given only for firm matches. Only part of the rows carry a size: once, few, many, or a class if the clone is expanded.

-,TRBV4-3,TRBJ1-3,-,TGCGCCAGCAGCCAAACCCCCCGACAGCCCGGACGGACCATATATTTT,CASSQTPRQPGRTIYF
-,TRBV3-1/TRBV3-2,TRBJ1-2,-,TGTGCCAGCAGCAACGGACATTCAATCTATGGCTACACCTTC,CASSNGHSIYGYTF
-,TRBV7-2,TRBJ2-3,-,TGTGCCAGCAGCTTAGACTCTAGCACAGATACGCAGTATTTT,CASSLDSSTDTQYF
-,TRBV29-1,TRBJ1-5,-,TGCAGCGTTGTAGGGGGATTCAATCAGCCCCAGCATTTT,CSVVGGFNQPQHF
few,TRBV6-2/TRBV6-3,TRBJ2-1,TRBD2,TGTGCCAGCAGTTACGTGCGGGGGGCACCCTACAATGAGCAGTTCTTC,CASSYVRGAPYNEQFF
-,TRBV11-2,TRBJ2-5,-,TGTGCCAGCTTAGGGGGTGGGGAGACCCAGTACTTC,CASLGGGETQYF
-,TRBV6-5,TRBJ1-1,-,TGTGCCAGCCAGGGGCGAGGTTTCGGTACTGAAGCTTTCTTT,CASQGRGFGTEAFF
-,TRBV27,TRBJ2-1,-,TGTGCCAGCAGCCCATGGCCGGGCAATGAGCAGTTCTTC,CASSPWPGNEQFF
-,TRBV27,TRBJ2-5,-,TGTGCCAGCAGTCCAGACAGGTCAGTCAGAGAGACCCAGTACTTC,CASSPDRSVRETQYF
few,TRBV11-2,TRBJ1-2,-,TGTGCCAGCAGCTTGTTACAGGGCAACTATGGCTACACCTTC,CASSLLQGNYGYTF
-,TRBV7-2,TRBJ1-5,TRBD1,TGTGCCAGCAGCAAAACGACAGGGATTCAGCCCCAGCATTTT,CASSKTTGIQPQHF
-,TRBV5-4,TRBJ1-2,-,TGTGCCAGCAGCTTGGACGGGCAGGGTTTGATATCTAACTATGGCTACACCTTC,CASSLDGQGLISNYGYTF
-,TRBV7-9,TRBJ1-2,TRBD1,TGTGCCAGCAGCCTCGACAGGGAGGATGGCTACACCTTC,CASSLDREDGYTF
-,TRBV6-5,TRBJ1-1,-,TGTGCCAGCAGTTATGGGGGCCGGACTGAAGCTTTCTTT,CASSYGGRTEAFF
-,TRBV20-1,TRBJ1-2,-,TGCAGTGCTAGTATTTCGAGTAGAGGTGGCTACACCTTC,CSASISSRGGYTF
-,TRBV3-1/TRBV3-2,TRBJ2-1,-,TGTGCCAGCAGACTAGGGCGGGGAGCCTACAATGAGCAGTTCTTC,CASRLGRGAYNEQFF
-,TRBV10-3,TRBJ2-7,TRBD1,TGTGCCATCATGCGGGACAGGGCCTCCTACGAGCAGTACTTC,CAIMRDRASYEQYF
-,TRBV2,TRBJ1-2,-,TGTGCCAGCAGTGAACGGACAGATCTTAACTATGGCTACACCTTC,CASSERTDLNYGYTF
-,TRBV6-5,TRBJ1-6,-,TGTGCCAGCAGCACCCCCAGGGAATACTCACCCCTCCACTTT,CASSTPREYSPLHF
-,TRBV5-1,TRBJ1-2,TRBD1,TGCGCCAGCAGCCCGGAAGGGACAGGGGTTGGCTATGGCTACACCTTC,CASSPEGTGVGYGYTF
-,TRBV5-6,TRBJ2-3,-,TGTGCCAGCAGCCAGACAGGAACGGCGCAGTATTTT,CASSQTGTAQYF
-,TRBV4-3,TRBJ1-4,TRBD1,TGCGCCAGCAGCCAAGATAGGGCAGGGGGCGGAGGCACTAATGAAAAACTGTTTTTT,CASSQDRAGGGGTNEKLFF
-,TRBV10-3,TRBJ1-1,TRBD1,TGTGCCATCAGTGAGGGTGGGACAGGGGGCAGCTTCAACACTGAAGCTTTCTTT,CAISEGGTGGSFNTEAFF
-,TRBV2,TRBJ2-5,-,TGTGCCAGCACCCTACAGGGGGGGGAGACCCAGTACTTC,CASTLQGGETQYF
-,TRBV4-1,TRBJ2-7,TRBD1,TGCGCCAGCAGCCAAGTGGACAGGGGGGGCGAGCAGTACTTC,CASSQVDRGGEQYF
-,TRBV10-3,TRBJ1-2,-,TGTGCCATCAGTGTCGCAGGGGAGAGGTATGGCTACACCTTC,CAISVAGERYGYTF
-,TRBV10-3,TRBJ1-1,-,TGTGCCATCAGTGGGCAGGCAGAAGCTTTCTTT,CAISGQAEAFF
-,TRBV24-1,TRBJ2-3,-,TGTGCCACCAGTGACCTTGTCACAGATACGCAGTATTTT,CATSDLVTDTQYF
-,TRBV12-3/TRBV12-4,TRBJ1-2,-,TGTGCCAGCAGTTTCAGGGGTTATGGCTACACCTTC,CASSFRGYGYTF
-,TRBV10-3,TRBJ1-3,-,TGTGCCATCAGTGGGTCGTCAGCGAGCTCTGGAAACACCATATATTTT,CAISGSSASSGNTIYF
once,TRBV2,TRBJ1-5,TRBD1,TGTGCCAGCAGTAAAGAGGGACAGAGCAATCAGCCCCAGCATTTT,CASSKEGQSNQPQHF
-,TRBV4-1,TRBJ1-2,-,TGCGCCAGCAGCCATAATACAGGGCAAAGAAGCTATGGCTACACCTTC,CASSHNTGQRSYGYTF
-,TRBV5-4,TRBJ2-3,-,TGTGCCAGCAGCAGAAAGTATGGGGGACAAGGCACAGATACGCAGTATTTT,CASSRKYGGQGTDTQYF
-,TRBV10-3,TRBJ1-1,TRBD1,TGTGCCAGAGGTCCGGGACAGGAGGGTACTGAAGCTTTCTTT,CARGPGQEGTEAFF
few,TRBV7-8,TRBJ1-1,TRBD1,TGTGCCAGCAGCTCGCCGGGACAGGGGAACACTGAAGCTTTCTTT,CASSSPGQGNTEAFF
-,TRBV19,TRBJ2-1,TRBD1,TGTGCCAGTAGTACGGTGTGGACAGGCTACAATGAGCAGTTCTTC,CASSTVWTGYNEQFF
once,TRBV7-8,TRBJ2-2,TRBD1,TGTGCCAGCAGCTTAGGTAGGGGACAGGGCGTTCCGAACACCGGGGAGCTGTTTTTT,CASSLGRGQGVPNTGELFF
few,TRBV6-5,TRBJ2-7,TRBD2,TGTGCCAGCCGGACTAGCGGGGGGTCCTACGAGCAGTACTTC,CASRTSGGSYEQYF
-,TRBV6-6,TRBJ1-3,-,TGTGCCAGCAGGTCACTACAGGACTCGGGAGACACCATATATTTT,CASRSLQDSGDTIYF
-,TRBV15,TRBJ1-3,TRBD1,TGTGCCACCAGCAGAGGTGGAGGGGGCAACCTAAACACCATATATTTT,CATSRGGGGNLNTIYF
-,TRBV4-2,TRBJ1-4,-,TGTGCCAGCAGCCAAGTCGGGGGGACTAATGAAAAACTGTTTTTT,CASSQVGGTNEKLFF
-,TRBV30,TRBJ1-2,-,TGTGCCTGGAGTCCCCAGACTAACTATGGCTACACCTTC,CAWSPQTNYGYTF
-,TRBV15,TRBJ1-5,-,TGTGCCACCAGCAGAGATGCCGGGGGAGGTCAGCCCCAGCATTTT,CATSRDAGGGQPQHF
-,TRBV19,TRBJ2-2,TRBD1,TGTGCCAGTAGTATACAACAGGGGGCCGGGGAGCTGTTTTTT,CASSIQQGAGELFF
-,TRBV18,TRBJ1-2,-,TGTGCCAGCTCACCAGACCAGGATGGTGGCTACACCTTC,CASSPDQDGGYTF
once,TRBV5-1,TRBJ2-3,TRBD1,TGCGCCAGCAGCTTGGGGACAGGGGCCGATACGCAGTATTTT,CASSLGTGADTQYF
-,TRBV6-4,TRBJ1-1,-,TGTGCCAGCAGTAAACAGGGAGGGAGGACTGAAGCTTTCTTT,CASSKQGGRTEAFF
-,TRBV7-9,TRBJ1-1,-,TGTGCCAGCAGCCCGCGAGTCTGGAACACTGAAGCTTTCTTT,CASSPRVWNTEAFF
-,TRBV18,TRBJ2-1,TRBD2,TGTGCCAGCTCACCTCGGCCGGGACTAGACGTCGATGAGCAGTTCTTC,CASSPRPGLDVDEQFF
once,TRBV29-1,TRBJ1-2,TRBD1,TGCAGCGTTAAAGGGGACAGATCTGGCTACACCTTC,CSVKGDRSGYTF
few,TRBV5-5,TRBJ1-1,-,TGTGCCAGCAGCTTGGCTGGGAGAACTGAAGCTTTCTTT,CASSLAGRTEAFF
-,TRBV11-3,TRBJ1-1,-,TGTGCCAGCAGCTTAGTTTATAGGGGTAGCACTGAAGCTTTCTTT,CASSLVYRGSTEAFF
-,TRBV7-3,TRBJ2-5,TRBD2,TGTGCCAGCAGCCGCATAGCGGGGGGCGGGGAGACCCAGTACTTC,CASSRIAGGGETQYF
-,TRBV19,TRBJ1-5,-,TGTGCCAGTAGTATAGGGAGGGCTGGCAATCAGCCCCAGCATTTT,CASSIGRAGNQPQHF
-,TRBV6-5,TRBJ2-5,TRBD1,TGTGCCAGCAGTTCCGGGACAGCCCATCAAGAGACCCAGTACTTC,CASSSGTAHQETQYF